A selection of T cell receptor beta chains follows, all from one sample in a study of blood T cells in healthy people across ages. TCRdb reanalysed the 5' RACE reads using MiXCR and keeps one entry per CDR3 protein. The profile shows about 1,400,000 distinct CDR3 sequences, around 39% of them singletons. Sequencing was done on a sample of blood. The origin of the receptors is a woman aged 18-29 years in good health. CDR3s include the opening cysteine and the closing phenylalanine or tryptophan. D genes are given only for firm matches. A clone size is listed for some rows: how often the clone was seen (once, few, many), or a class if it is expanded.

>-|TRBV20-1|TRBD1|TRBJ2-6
CSANRGSGANVLTF
TGCAGCGCAAACAGGGGCTCTGGGGCCAACGTCCTGACTTTC
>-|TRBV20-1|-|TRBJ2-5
CSARDPGDQMETQYF
TGCAGTGCTAGAGATCCGGGGGATCAAATGGAGACCCAGTACTTC
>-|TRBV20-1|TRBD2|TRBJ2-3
CSAASGASTDTQYF
TGCAGTGCTGCAAGCGGGGCTAGCACAGATACGCAGTATTTT
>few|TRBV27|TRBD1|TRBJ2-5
CASWAGGLETQYF
TGTGCCAGCTGGGCAGGGGGCCTCGAGACCCAGTACTTC
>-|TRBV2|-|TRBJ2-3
CASSESSEDNTDTQYF
TGTGCCAGCAGTGAATCTTCCGAGGACAACACAGATACGCAGTATTTT
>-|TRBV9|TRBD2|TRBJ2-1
CASSATSGGPYNEQFF
TGTGCCAGCAGCGCCACTAGCGGGGGGCCTTACAATGAGCAGTTCTTC
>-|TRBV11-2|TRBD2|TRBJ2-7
CASSPGTLAGGLPYEQYF
TGTGCCAGCAGCCCGGGGACGCTAGCGGGGGGGCTGCCCTACGAGCAGTACTTC
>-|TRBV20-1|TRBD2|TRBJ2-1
CSALISGGASEQFF
TGCAGTGCTTTGATTTCGGGGGGGGCCAGTGAGCAGTTCTTC
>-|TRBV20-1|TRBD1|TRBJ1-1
CSASGQGKAFF
TGCAGTGCTAGTGGACAGGGGAAAGCTTTCTTT
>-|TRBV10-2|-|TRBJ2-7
CASSYPGRGYEQYF
TGCGCCAGCAGCTATCCAGGACGGGGCTACGAGCAGTACTTC
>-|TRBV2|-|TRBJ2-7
CASTGHDDGDEQYF
TGTGCCAGCACTGGACACGATGACGGGGACGAGCAGTACTTC
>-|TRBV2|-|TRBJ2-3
CASTRGGALSTDTQYF
TGTGCCAGCACCCGTGGGGGGGCCCTTAGCACAGATACGCAGTATTTT
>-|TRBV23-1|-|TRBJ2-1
CASSHPFKRSNEQFF
TGCGCCAGCAGTCACCCCTTTAAGAGGAGCAATGAGCAGTTCTTC
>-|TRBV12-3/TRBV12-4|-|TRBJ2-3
CASSPTHASTDTQYF
TGTGCCAGCAGCCCCACCCACGCTAGCACAGATACGCAGTATTTT
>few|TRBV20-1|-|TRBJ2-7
CSARHRSSYEQYF
TGCAGTGCTAGACACCGCAGCTCCTACGAGCAGTACTTC
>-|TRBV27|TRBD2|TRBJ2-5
CASSLSGLARETQYF
TGTGCCAGCAGTTTATCCGGACTAGCCCGCGAGACCCAGTACTTC
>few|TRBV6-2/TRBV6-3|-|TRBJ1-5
CASSLTRGNQPQHF
TGTGCCAGCAGTTTAACGAGAGGCAATCAGCCCCAGCATTTT
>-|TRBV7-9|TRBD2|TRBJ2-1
CASSFTTTSGVDEQFF
TGTGCCAGCAGTTTTACCACGACTAGCGGGGTTGATGAGCAGTTCTTC
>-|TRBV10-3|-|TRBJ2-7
CAISDPTSADYNEQYF
TGTGCCATCAGTGACCCGACATCGGCAGACTACAATGAGCAGTACTTC
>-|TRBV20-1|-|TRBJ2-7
CSATRTVVYEQYF
TGCAGTGCTACTAGGACAGTTGTTTACGAGCAGTACTTC
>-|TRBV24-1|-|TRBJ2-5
CATREGRGTQYF
TGTGCCACCAGGGAGGGGAGAGGGACCCAGTACTTC
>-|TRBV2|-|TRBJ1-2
CASRELTGNYGYTF
TGTGCCAGCAGGGAACTTACAGGGAACTATGGCTACACCTTC
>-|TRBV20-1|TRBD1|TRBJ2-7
CSAGGQGLYEQYF
TGCAGTGCTGGGGGACAGGGGCTTTACGAGCAGTACTTC
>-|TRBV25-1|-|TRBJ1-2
CAGSEPPDGYTF
TGTGCCGGCAGTGAACCTCCGGATGGCTACACCTTC
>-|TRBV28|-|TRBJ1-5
CASKLSYSNQPQHF
TGTGCCAGCAAGTTGAGTTACAGCAATCAGCCCCAGCATTTT
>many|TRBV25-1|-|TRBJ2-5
CASSPAHRGGLETQYF
TGTGCCAGCAGCCCAGCACACAGGGGAGGCTTGGAGACCCAGTACTTC